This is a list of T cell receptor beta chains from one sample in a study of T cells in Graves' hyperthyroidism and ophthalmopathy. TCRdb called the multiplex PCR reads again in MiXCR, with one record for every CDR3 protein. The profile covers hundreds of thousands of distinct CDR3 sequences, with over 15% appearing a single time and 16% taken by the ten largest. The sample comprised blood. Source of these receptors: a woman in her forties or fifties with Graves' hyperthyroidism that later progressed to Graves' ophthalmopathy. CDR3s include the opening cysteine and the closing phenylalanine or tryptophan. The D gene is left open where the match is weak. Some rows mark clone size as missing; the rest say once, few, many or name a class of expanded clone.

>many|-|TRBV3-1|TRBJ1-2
CASSQRGQGGLDGYTF
TGTGCCAGCAGCCAGAGAGGCCAGGGTGGTTTGGATGGCTACACCTTC
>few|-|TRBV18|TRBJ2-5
CASSPAPLGETQYF
TGTGCCAGCTCACCAGCCCCTTTAGGGGAGACCCAGTACTTC
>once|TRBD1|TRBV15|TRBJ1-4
CATSRGGTGNEKLFF
TGTGCCACCAGCAGAGGCGGGACAGGGAATGAAAAACTGTTTTTT
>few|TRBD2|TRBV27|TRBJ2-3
CASSISGGAIDTQYF
TGTGCCAGCAGTATAAGCGGGGGGGCGATAGATACGCAGTATTTT
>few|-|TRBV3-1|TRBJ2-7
CASSSIRGENRYEQYF
TGTGCCAGCAGCTCCATTCGCGGAGAGAATCGCTACGAGCAGTACTTC
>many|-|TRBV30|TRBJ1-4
CAWSALGAGEKLFF
TGTGCCTGGAGTGCCTTGGGGGCAGGTGAAAAACTGTTTTTT
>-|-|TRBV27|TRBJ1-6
CASSLSRAPSFYNSPLHF
TGTGCCAGCAGTTTAAGCCGCGCCCCCTCTTTCTATAATTCACCCCTCCACTTT
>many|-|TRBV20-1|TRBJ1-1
CSANPQGSANTEAFF
TGCAGTGCTAATCCTCAGGGGTCGGCGAACACTGAAGCTTTCTTT
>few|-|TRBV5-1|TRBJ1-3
CASRPTGNSGNTIYF
TGCGCCAGCAGACCTACAGGGAACTCTGGAAACACCATATATTTT
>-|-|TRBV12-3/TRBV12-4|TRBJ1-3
CASSPGTFSSGNTIYF
TGTGCCAGCAGCCCTGGGACTTTCAGCTCTGGAAACACCATATATTTT
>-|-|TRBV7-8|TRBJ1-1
CASSHYGGIGNTEAFF
TGTGCCAGCAGCCATTACGGGGGCATCGGAAACACTGAAGCTTTCTTT
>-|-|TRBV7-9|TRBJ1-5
CASSFADRSHQPQHF
TGTGCCAGCAGCTTTGCTGACAGGAGCCATCAGCCCCAGCATTTT
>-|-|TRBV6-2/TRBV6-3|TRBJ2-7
CASRSGFEQYF
TGTGCCAGCAGAAGCGGGTTTGAGCAGTACTTC
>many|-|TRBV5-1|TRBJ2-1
CASSSNTGSSYNEQFF
TGCGCCAGCAGCTCCAATACAGGGAGCTCCTACAATGAGCAGTTCTTC
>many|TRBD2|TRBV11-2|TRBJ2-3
CASSSLGTSGGAGDTQYF
TGTGCCAGCAGCTCCCTAGGGACTAGCGGGGGGGCAGGGGATACGCAGTATTTT
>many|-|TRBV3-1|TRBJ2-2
CASTSLGAGELFF
TGTGCCAGCACCTCACTTGGTGCCGGGGAGCTGTTTTTT
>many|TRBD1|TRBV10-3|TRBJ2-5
CAISEGTGEFETQYF
TGTGCCATCAGTGAGGGGACAGGGGAGTTTGAGACCCAGTACTTC
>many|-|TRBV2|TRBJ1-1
CASRGAPGGTEAFF
TGTGCCAGCAGGGGGGCCCCTGGAGGCACTGAAGCTTTCTTT
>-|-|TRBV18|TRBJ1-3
CASSPGTASGNTIYF
TGTGCCAGCTCACCAGGGACGGCGTCTGGAAACACCATATATTTT
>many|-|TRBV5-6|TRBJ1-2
CASSLGSEGYTF
TGTGCCAGCAGCTTGGGGTCTGAAGGCTACACCTTC
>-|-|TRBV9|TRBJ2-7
CASSVGSSQLYEQYF
TGTGCCAGCAGCGTAGGCTCCAGCCAGCTCTACGAGCAGTACTTC
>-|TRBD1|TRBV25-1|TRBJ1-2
CASSSGQKGGYTF
TGTGCCAGCAGTTCGGGACAGAAGGGAGGCTACACCTTC
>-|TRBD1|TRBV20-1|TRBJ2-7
CSAISDRGQEEQYF
TGCAGTGCCATATCCGACAGGGGGCAAGAGGAGCAGTACTTC
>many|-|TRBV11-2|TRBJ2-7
CASSLDRLSSYEQYF
TGTGCCAGCAGCTTAGACAGGTTGAGCTCCTACGAGCAGTACTTC
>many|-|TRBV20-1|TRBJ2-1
CSARNRAGGSYNEQFF
TGCAGTGCTAGAAATCGAGCCGGAGGGTCCTACAATGAGCAGTTCTTC
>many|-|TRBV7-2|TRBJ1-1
CASSPQHYTEAFF
TGTGCCAGCAGCCCCCAGCACTACACTGAAGCTTTCTTT
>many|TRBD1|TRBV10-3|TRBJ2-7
CAISDSGQAILYEQYF
TGTGCCATCAGTGATTCGGGACAGGCAATACTCTACGAGCAGTACTTC
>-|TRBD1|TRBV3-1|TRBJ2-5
CASSRGQGGETQYF
TGTGCCAGCAGCCGTGGACAGGGGGGAGAGACCCAGTACTTC
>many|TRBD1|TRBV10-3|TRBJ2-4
CAISEQEGQGDIQYF
TGTGCCATCAGTGAGCAGGAGGGACAGGGTGACATTCAGTACTTC
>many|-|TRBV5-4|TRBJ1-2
CASSPQGRSYGYTF
TGTGCCAGCAGCCCACAGGGAAGGAGCTATGGCTACACCTTC
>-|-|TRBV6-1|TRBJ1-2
CASSDAPDYGYTF
TGTGCCAGCAGTGATGCACCAGATTATGGCTACACCTTC
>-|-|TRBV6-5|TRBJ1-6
CASSYPRDSYNSPLHF
TGTGCCAGCAGTTACCCGCGGGACTCCTATAATTCACCCCTCCACTTT
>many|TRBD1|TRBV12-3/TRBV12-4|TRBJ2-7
CASRRTGGYEQYF
TGTGCCAGCAGACGGACAGGGGGCTACGAGCAGTACTTC
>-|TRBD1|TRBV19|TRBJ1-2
CASRGTGANYGYTF
TGTGCCAGTAGGGGAACAGGGGCGAACTATGGCTACACCTTC
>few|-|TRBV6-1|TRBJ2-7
CATRQTASYEQYF
TGTGCCACCAGACAGACAGCCTCCTACGAGCAGTACTTC
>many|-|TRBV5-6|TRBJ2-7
CASSLERGGAQSFYEQYF
TGTGCCAGCAGCTTGGAAAGAGGGGGAGCGCAGAGTTTCTACGAGCAGTACTTC
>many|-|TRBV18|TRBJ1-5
CASSPERYSNQPQHF
TGTGCCAGCTCACCAGAGAGGTATAGCAATCAGCCCCAGCATTTT
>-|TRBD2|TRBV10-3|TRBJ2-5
CAIRGLDGPGTQYF
TGTGCCATCAGGGGACTAGACGGGCCGGGGACCCAGTACTTC
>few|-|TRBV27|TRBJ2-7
CASSLESAWGYQQYF
TGTGCCAGCAGTTTAGAATCCGCCTGGGGGTACCAGCAGTACTTC
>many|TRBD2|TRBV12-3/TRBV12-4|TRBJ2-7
CASSSPGGGSYEQYF
TGTGCCAGCAGTTCCCCGGGGGGGGGAAGCTACGAGCAGTACTTC
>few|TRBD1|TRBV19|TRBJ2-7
CASSIEPPGTGRSYEQYF
TGTGCCAGTAGTATAGAGCCGCCGGGGACAGGGAGGAGCTACGAGCAGTACTTC
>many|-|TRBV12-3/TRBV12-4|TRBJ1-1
CASSSLLQGLGSFF
TGTGCCAGCAGTTCTCTTTTACAGGGCCTGGGGTCTTTCTTT
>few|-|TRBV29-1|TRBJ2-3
CSVVPTDTQYF
TGCAGCGTTGTCCCCACAGATACGCAGTATTTT
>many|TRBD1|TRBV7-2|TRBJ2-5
CASSLVSRGETQYF
TGTGCCAGCAGCTTAGTTTCCAGGGGGGAGACCCAGTACTTC
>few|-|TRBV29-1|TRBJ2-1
CSVDSRGGGNEQFF
TGCAGCGTTGATAGCAGGGGAGGGGGCAATGAGCAGTTCTTC
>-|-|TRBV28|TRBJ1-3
CASRIHRSSGNTIYF
TGTGCCAGCAGGATCCACAGGAGCTCTGGAAACACCATATATTTT